This is a list of T cell receptor beta chains from one sample in a study of shared clonotypes between healthy human individuals. The protocol was immunoSEQ multiplex PCR, while the TCRdb copy is restricted to in-frame clones and leaves out a portion. This sample has approximately 340,000 clones; around 70% occur once, and the top ten carry about 10%. Sequenced: memory CD4+ T cells sorted from blood. The source is a man aged 25-45 years in good health. Both conserved end residues are part of each CDR3. Each record gives: CDR3 DNA, CDR3 protein, J gene, D gene, clone size, V gene. A D gene is named only where the DNA matches it firmly. Some rows mark clone size as missing; the rest say once, few, many or name a class of expanded clone.

TGCGCCAGCAGTGCTAGGGGGGAACAGGGCAACGAGCAGTACTTC	CASSARGEQGNEQYF	TRBJ2-7	NA	NA	TRBV5-1
TGTGCCAGCAGCTTAGCCGGATCGGGCTCCTACAATGAGCAGTTCTTC	CASSLAGSGSYNEQFF	TRBJ2-1	NA	NA	TRBV11-2
TGTGCCAGCAGTCCTCTCGGTTCCACTGAAGCTTTCTTT	CASSPLGSTEAFF	TRBJ1-1	NA	NA	TRBV28
TGTGCCAGCTCACCCGATAGCGGGAGGAGTAGGGTTACAGGGGAGCAGTTCTTC	CASSPDSGRSRVTGEQFF	TRBJ2-1	TRBD2	NA	TRBV18
TGTGCCAGCAGTTACACGGGGGGGCCTACAGTTGGCTACACCTTC	CASSYTGGPTVGYTF	TRBJ1-2	NA	NA	TRBV6-6
TGTGCCAGCAGTCTCCCCCTGGCGGGACAAGAGACCCAGTACTTC	CASSLPLAGQETQYF	TRBJ2-5	NA	once	TRBV28
TGTGCCAGCAGCACGACACCCCATGGGTCCTACGAGCAGTACTTC	CASSTTPHGSYEQYF	TRBJ2-7	NA	NA	TRBV7-2
TGTGCCAGCAGTTCAACAGAAACCTACAATGAGCAGTTCTTC	CASSSTETYNEQFF	TRBJ2-1	NA	NA	TRBV2
TGTGCCAGCAGCTTAAGGTCTAGCGGCTCCTACAATGAGCAGTTCTTC	CASSLRSSGSYNEQFF	TRBJ2-1	TRBD2	NA	TRBV7-7
TGTGCCAGCAGGGTAGCGGGAGGGGGGAATGAGCAGTTCTTC	CASRVAGGGNEQFF	TRBJ2-1	TRBD2	NA	TRBV27
TGTGCCAGTAGTATTCGGCCGGGAGGGGGGTACGAGCAGTACTTC	CASSIRPGGGYEQYF	TRBJ2-7	TRBD2	NA	TRBV19
TGTGCCAGCAGACCTGGGCCCCAAACCGAAAAACTGTTTTTT	CASRPGPQTEKLFF	TRBJ1-4	NA	NA	TRBV6-6
TGCAGCGTTGGACAGCTCTATGGCTACACCTTC	CSVGQLYGYTF	TRBJ1-2	NA	few	TRBV29-1
TGTGCCAGCAGTGAAAGGGGACAAGGCACAGATACGCAGTATTTT	CASSERGQGTDTQYF	TRBJ2-3	NA	many	TRBV6-4
TGTGCCAGCAGCTGGGGGGGGCGAGGCACTGAAGCTTTCTTT	CASSWGGRGTEAFF	TRBJ1-1	NA	NA	TRBV5-6
TGTGCCAGCAATATGGGGCTAGGGACCGGGGAGCTGTTTTTT	CASNMGLGTGELFF	TRBJ2-2	NA	NA	TRBV2
TGTGCCAGCAGCCAAGATTTAACTTTCAACTATGGCTACACCTTC	CASSQDLTFNYGYTF	TRBJ1-2	NA	many	TRBV14
TGTGCCAGCAGCTACCTAGCGGGAGGGCCCCATGAGCAGTTCTTC	CASSYLAGGPHEQFF	TRBJ2-1	TRBD2	many	TRBV7-9
TGTGCCAGTAGTTCTGGGCGTCGACAGGGCTATGGCTACACCTTC	CASSSGRRQGYGYTF	TRBJ1-2	TRBD1	NA	TRBV19
TGTGCCAGTAGTATAGTACAGGGACCCCAGCATTTT	CASSIVQGPQHF	TRBJ1-5	NA	NA	TRBV19
TGCAGTGCTAGTAAGAGTGAGCAGTTCTTC	CSASKSEQFF	TRBJ2-1	NA	NA	TRBV20-1
TGTGCCATCGTTAGGGCCAGTAGCACAGATACGCAGTATTTT	CAIVRASSTDTQYF	TRBJ2-3	NA	NA	TRBV28
TGTGCCAGCTCACCTACTAGCGGGAGAGGTCATGAGCAGTTCTTC	CASSPTSGRGHEQFF	TRBJ2-1	TRBD2	NA	TRBV18
TGTGCCAGCAGTGGCCCGAGACGACGAAATTCCTACGAGCAGTACTTC	CASSGPRRRNSYEQYF	TRBJ2-7	NA	few	TRBV2
TGCGCCAGCAGCCAAGCGGTCAGGGCTTCTGGAAACACCATATATTTT	CASSQAVRASGNTIYF	TRBJ1-3	NA	NA	TRBV4-3
TGTGCCAGCAGCTTGGAGGTTAGCGGTGTATACAATGAGCAGTTCTTC	CASSLEVSGVYNEQFF	TRBJ2-1	NA	NA	TRBV5-8
TGTGCCAGTAGTATTTCTAGGGCTCAGCCCCAGCATTTT	CASSISRAQPQHF	TRBJ1-5	NA	NA	TRBV19
TGTGCCAGCAGTGACTCGGACAGGGGCCCGACCGGGGAGCTGTTTTTT	CASSDSDRGPTGELFF	TRBJ2-2	TRBD1	few	TRBV25-1
TGTGCCAGCAGGTCGGCCAAAAACATTCAGTACTTC	CASRSAKNIQYF	TRBJ2-4	NA	few	TRBV28
TGTGCCAGCAGCTTACGGCAAAGCGAATCCGGGGAGCTGTTTTTT	CASSLRQSESGELFF	TRBJ2-2	NA	many	TRBV11-3
TGCGCCAGCAGTAGGGATCCTAGAAACAATGAGCAGTTCTTC	CASSRDPRNNEQFF	TRBJ2-1	NA	once	TRBV5-1
TGTGCCAGCATCTCGCGGGGGGTTGGCGCAGATACGCAGTATTTT	CASISRGVGADTQYF	TRBJ2-3	TRBD2	NA	TRBV6-1
TGTGCCATCAGTGCGGGCGAGAATAGCAATCAGCCCCAGCATTTT	CAISAGENSNQPQHF	TRBJ1-5	NA	NA	TRBV10-3
TGTGCCAGCTCACTGAAGAGTTCCTACAATGAGCAGTTCTTC	CASSLKSSYNEQFF	TRBJ2-1	NA	NA	TRBV18
TGTGCCAGCTCACCAGGGCTAGCGGGAGTGGGTGAGCAGTACTTC	CASSPGLAGVGEQYF	TRBJ2-7	TRBD2	NA	TRBV18
TGTGCCAGCCAGGTTCAGGGGAACACTGAAGCTTTCTTT	CASQVQGNTEAFF	TRBJ1-1	NA	few	TRBV18
TGTGCCATCAGTGTAGGGACTAGCGTTTACAATGAGCAGTTCTTC	CAISVGTSVYNEQFF	TRBJ2-1	TRBD2	few	TRBV10-3
TGTGCCAGCGGTGGGGCGGGGAATCAGCCCCAGCATTTT	CASGGAGNQPQHF	TRBJ1-5	NA	NA	TRBV2
TGTGCCAGCAAAGGCAGGCACGATCAGCCCCAGCATTTT	CASKGRHDQPQHF	TRBJ1-5	NA	NA	TRBV6-6
TGTGCCAGCAGCTTACAGGGGCTGAACACTGAAGCTTTCTTT	CASSLQGLNTEAFF	TRBJ1-1	NA	few	TRBV7-9
TGTGCCAGCAGTTCCCCGGGACAGAGGAACCCAAGTCTCGAATACAATCAGCCCCAGCATTTT	CASSSPGQRNPSLEYNQPQHF	TRBJ1-5	TRBD1	once	TRBV28
TGCGCCAGCAGCTTGGGGGACGAGCAGTACTTC	CASSLGDEQYF	TRBJ2-7	NA	NA	TRBV5-1
TGCAGCGCCCGACAGGGTCGGGAGACCCAGTACTTC	CSARQGRETQYF	TRBJ2-5	TRBD1	NA	TRBV29-1
TGTGCCAGTAACTCGTGGGGGGGACAAGAGACCCAGTACTTC	CASNSWGGQETQYF	TRBJ2-5	TRBD2	few	TRBV19
TGTGCCAGCAGCTTCAACACAGGGGAAGATACGCAGTATTTT	CASSFNTGEDTQYF	TRBJ2-3	TRBD1	NA	TRBV7-9
TGTGCCAGCAGTTACAGCACAGATACGCAGTATTTT	CASSYSTDTQYF	TRBJ2-3	NA	NA	TRBV2
TGTGCCAGCAGCTTAGCGGGTACTGGTGAGCAGTTCTTC	CASSLAGTGEQFF	TRBJ2-1	NA	NA	TRBV7-9
TGTGCCTGGAGTGGAGGGGGTACAGATACGCAGTATTTT	CAWSGGGTDTQYF	TRBJ2-3	NA	NA	TRBV30
TGTGCCAGCAGCTTCGACTCCAAAGACTACGAGCAGTACTTC	CASSFDSKDYEQYF	TRBJ2-7	NA	NA	TRBV7-2
TGTGCCAGCTCACCACCCGCGGGGTCAGGGGTCTACGAGCAGTACTTC	CASSPPAGSGVYEQYF	TRBJ2-7	NA	NA	TRBV18
TGCGCCAGCAGCTTAGACAGGGCCTACGAGCAGTACTTC	CASSLDRAYEQYF	TRBJ2-7	TRBD1	NA	TRBV5-1
TGTGCCAGCCTAATTGAACAGGGGACAGATACGCAGTATTTT	CASLIEQGTDTQYF	TRBJ2-3	TRBD1	NA	TRBV2
TGTGCCAGCTCACCACCGACGCGGGCCGGGGAGCTGTTTTTT	CASSPPTRAGELFF	TRBJ2-2	NA	few	TRBV18
TGTGCCAGCATAAGGACAGGGGCAAACAATGAGCAGTTCTTC	CASIRTGANNEQFF	TRBJ2-1	TRBD1	few	TRBV27
TGTGCCAGCAGCTCTTCGGGGACAGTAGACAATGAGCAGTTCTTC	CASSSSGTVDNEQFF	TRBJ2-1	TRBD1	many	TRBV5-4
TGTGCCAGCAGCCCAAGGCAGTACCAAGAGACCCAGTACTTC	CASSPRQYQETQYF	TRBJ2-5	NA	NA	TRBV5-4
TGTGCCAGCAGTGTGTCGGATGTAGTGCAGTACTTC	CASSVSDVVQYF	TRBJ2-7	NA	NA	TRBV2